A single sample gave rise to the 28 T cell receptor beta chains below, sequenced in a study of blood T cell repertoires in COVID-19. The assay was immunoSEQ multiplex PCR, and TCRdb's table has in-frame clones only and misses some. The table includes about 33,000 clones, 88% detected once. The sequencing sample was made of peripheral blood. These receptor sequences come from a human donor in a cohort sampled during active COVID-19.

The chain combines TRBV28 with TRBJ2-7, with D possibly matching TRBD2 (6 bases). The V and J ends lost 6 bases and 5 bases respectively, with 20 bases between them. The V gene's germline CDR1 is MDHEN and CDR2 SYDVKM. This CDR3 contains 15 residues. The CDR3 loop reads CASSIRLSGRNEQYF. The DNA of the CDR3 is TGTGCCAGCAGCATCCGTCTCTCAGGGAGGAACGAGCAGTACTTC.

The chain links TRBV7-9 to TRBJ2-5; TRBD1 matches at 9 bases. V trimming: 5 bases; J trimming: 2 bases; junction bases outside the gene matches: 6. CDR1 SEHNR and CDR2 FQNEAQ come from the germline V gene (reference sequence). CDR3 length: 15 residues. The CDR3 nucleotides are TGTGCCAGCAGCATTGGACAGGGGTCACAAGAGACCCAGTACTTC. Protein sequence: CASSIGQGSQETQYF. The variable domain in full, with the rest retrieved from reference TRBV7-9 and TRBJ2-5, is DTGVSQNPRHKITKRGQNVTFRCDPISEHNRLYWYRQTLGQGPEFLTYFQNEAQLEKSRLLSDRFSAERPKGSFSTLEIQRTEQGDSAMYLCASSIGQGSQETQYFGPGTRLLVL.

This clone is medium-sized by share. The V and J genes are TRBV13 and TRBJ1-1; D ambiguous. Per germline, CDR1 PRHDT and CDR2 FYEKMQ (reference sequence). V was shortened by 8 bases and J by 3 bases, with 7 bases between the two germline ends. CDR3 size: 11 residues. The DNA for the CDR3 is TGTGCCAGCTCCTCAGACACTGAAGCTTTCTTT. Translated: CASSSDTEAFF.

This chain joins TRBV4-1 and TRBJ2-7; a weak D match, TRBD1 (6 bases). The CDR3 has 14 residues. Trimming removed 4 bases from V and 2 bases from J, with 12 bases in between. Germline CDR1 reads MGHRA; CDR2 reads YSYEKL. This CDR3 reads CASSPRTETYEQYF. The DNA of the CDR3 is TGCGCCAGCAGCCCTCGGACAGAAACCTACGAGCAGTACTTC.

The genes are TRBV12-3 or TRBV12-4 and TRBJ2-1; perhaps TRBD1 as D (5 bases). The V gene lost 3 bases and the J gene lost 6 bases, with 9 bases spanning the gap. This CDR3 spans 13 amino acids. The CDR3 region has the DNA TGTGCCAGCAGTTTCCTTCAGGGCAATGAGCAGTTCTTC. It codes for CASSFLQGNEQFF.

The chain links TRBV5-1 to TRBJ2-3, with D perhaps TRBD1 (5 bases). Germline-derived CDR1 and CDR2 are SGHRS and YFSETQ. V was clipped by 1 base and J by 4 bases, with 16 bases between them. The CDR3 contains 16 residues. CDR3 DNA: TGCGCCAGCAGCTTGCGGTTGTCAGGGAAGGCAGATACGCAGTATTTT. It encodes CASSLRLSGKADTQYF.

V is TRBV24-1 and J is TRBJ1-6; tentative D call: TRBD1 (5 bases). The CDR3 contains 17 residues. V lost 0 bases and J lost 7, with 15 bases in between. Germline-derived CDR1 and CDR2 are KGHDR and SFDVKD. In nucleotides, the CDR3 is TGTGCCACCAGTGATTTGAGGGCAGGGAACTCCAATTCACCCCTCCACTTT. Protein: CATSDLRAGNSNSPLHF.

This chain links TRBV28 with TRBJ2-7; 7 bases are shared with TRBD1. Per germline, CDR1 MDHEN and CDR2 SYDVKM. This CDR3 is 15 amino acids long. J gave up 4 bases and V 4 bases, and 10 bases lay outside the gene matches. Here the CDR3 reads CASSSLNRGGYEQYF. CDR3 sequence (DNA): TGTGCCAGCAGTTCGCTCAACAGGGGCGGGTACGAGCAGTACTTC.

The DNA of the CDR3 is TGTGCCAGCAGGGGGACAGGTAAAACAGATACGCAGTATTTT. Translated, it gives CASRGTGKTDTQYF. The rearrangement joins TRBV6-6 to TRBJ2-3; 8 bases are a match to TRBD1. The V segment lost 6 bases and the J segment 3 bases; nucleotides outside the gene matches: 5. This CDR3 has 14 residues. From germline, CDR1 is MNHNY and CDR2 SVGAGI (reference sequence).

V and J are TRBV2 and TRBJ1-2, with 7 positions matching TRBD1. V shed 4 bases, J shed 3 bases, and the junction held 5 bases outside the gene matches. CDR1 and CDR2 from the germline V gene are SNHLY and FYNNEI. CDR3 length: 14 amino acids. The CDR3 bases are TGTGCCAGCAGTGCCCAGGGGGGTGACTATGGCTACACCTTC. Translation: CASSAQGGDYGYTF.

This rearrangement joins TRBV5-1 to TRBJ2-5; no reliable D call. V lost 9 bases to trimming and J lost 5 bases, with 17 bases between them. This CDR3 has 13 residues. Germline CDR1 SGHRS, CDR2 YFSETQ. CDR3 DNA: TGCGCCACCTCTCCTGCGGAGATGGAGACCCAGTACTTC. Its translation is CATSPAEMETQYF.

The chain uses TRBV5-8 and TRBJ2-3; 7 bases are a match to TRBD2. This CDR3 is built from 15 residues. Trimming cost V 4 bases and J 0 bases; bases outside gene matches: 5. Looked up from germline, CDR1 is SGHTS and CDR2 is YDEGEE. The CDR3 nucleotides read TGTGCCAGCAGCCGGGGGGATGGGAGCACAGATACGCAGTATTTT. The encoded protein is CASSRGDGSTDTQYF. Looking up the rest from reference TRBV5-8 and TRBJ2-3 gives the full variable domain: EAGVTQSPTHLIKTRGQQATLRCSPISGHTSVYWYQQALGLGLQFLLWYDEGEERNRGNFPPRFSGRQFPNYSSELNVNALELEDSALYLCASSRGDGSTDTQYFGPGTRLTVL.

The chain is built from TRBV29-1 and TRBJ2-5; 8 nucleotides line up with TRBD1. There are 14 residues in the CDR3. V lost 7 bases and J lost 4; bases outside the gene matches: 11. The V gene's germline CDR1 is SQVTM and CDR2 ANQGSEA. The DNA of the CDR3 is TGCAGCGCTGGGTTACAGGGGGGTTCAGAGACCCAGTACTTC. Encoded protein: CSAGLQGGSETQYF.

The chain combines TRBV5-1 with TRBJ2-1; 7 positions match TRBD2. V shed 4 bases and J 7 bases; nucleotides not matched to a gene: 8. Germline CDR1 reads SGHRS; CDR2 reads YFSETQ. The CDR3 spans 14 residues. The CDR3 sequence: CASSGTGGGNEQFF. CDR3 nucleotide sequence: TGCGCCAGCAGCGGAACGGGAGGTGGTAATGAGCAGTTCTTC.

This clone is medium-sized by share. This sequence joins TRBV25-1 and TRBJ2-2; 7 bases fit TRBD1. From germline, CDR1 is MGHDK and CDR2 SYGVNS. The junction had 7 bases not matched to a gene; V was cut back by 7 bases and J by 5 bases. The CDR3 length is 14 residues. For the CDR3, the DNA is TGTGCCAGCACACGACAGGGCGGGACCGGGGAGCTGTTTTTT. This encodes CASTRQGGTGELFF.

The CDR3 DNA reads as TGTGCCAGCAGCTTAGTCAGCGGGGGGCCAGTAGATACGCAGTATTTT. The encoded protein is CASSLVSGGPVDTQYF. The rearrangement joins TRBV7-8 to TRBJ2-3; 9 nucleotides line up with TRBD2. Germline lookup yields CDR1 SGHVS and CDR2 FQNEAQ. This CDR3 spans 16 amino acids. V was pared by 1 base and J by 5 bases, with 7 bases of the junction left unmatched.

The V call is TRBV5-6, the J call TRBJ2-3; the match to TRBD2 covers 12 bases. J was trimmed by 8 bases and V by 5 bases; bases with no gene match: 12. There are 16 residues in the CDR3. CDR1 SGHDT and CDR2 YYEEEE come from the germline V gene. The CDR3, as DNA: TGTGCCAGCAGACCAACTAGCGGGGGGAGCAGAGGTACGCAGTATTTT. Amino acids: CASRPTSGGSRGTQYF.

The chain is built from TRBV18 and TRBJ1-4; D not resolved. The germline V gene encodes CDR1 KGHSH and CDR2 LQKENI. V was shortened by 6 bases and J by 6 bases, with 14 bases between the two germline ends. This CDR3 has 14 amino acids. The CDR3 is CASSPYTGDEKLFF. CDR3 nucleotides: TGTGCCAGCTCGCCTTATACCGGGGATGAAAAACTGTTTTTT.

DNA for the CDR3: TGTGCCAGCATCAGAGGGAATTCACCCCTCCACTTT. It encodes CASIRGNSPLHF. The rearrangement joins TRBV6-5 to TRBJ1-6; D is unclear. V lost 7 bases and J 7 bases, leaving 8 bases between the germline ends. This CDR3 comprises 12 residues. The germline gives CDR1 MNHEY, CDR2 SVGAGI.

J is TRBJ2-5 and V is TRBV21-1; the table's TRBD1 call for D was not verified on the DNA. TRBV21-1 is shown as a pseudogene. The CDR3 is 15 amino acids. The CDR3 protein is CASSKDLGTEETQYF. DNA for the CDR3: TGTGCCAGCAGCAAAGATCTAGGGACAGAAGAGACCCAGTACTTC.

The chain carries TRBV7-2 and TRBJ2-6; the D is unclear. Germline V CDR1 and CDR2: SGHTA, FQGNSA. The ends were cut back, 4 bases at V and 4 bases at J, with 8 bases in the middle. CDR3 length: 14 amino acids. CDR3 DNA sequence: TGTGCCAGCAGCTCCTCGGTGGGGGCCAACGTCCTGACTTTC. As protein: CASSSSVGANVLTF.

This CDR3 reads CASSLGLAGGGEQFF. In DNA, the CDR3 is TGTGCCAGCAGCTTAGGACTAGCGGGAGGGGGTGAGCAGTTCTTC. The rearrangement joins TRBV7-3 to TRBJ2-1; TRBD2 matches 15 bases. The V gene end was trimmed by 2 bases and the J gene end by 9 bases; junction bases not matched to a gene: 2. Germline V gene data show CDR1 as SGHTA and CDR2 as FQGTGA. This CDR3 spans 15 amino acids.

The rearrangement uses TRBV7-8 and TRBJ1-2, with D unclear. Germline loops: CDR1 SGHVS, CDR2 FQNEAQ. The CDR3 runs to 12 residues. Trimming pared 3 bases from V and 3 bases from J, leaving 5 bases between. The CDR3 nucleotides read TGTGCCAGCAGCTTTTCGGACTATGGCTACACCTTC. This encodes CASSFSDYGYTF.

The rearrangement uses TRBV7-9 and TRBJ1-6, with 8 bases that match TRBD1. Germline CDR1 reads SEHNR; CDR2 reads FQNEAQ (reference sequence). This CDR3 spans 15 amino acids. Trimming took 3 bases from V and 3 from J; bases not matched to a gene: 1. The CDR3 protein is CASSFTGGYNSPLHF. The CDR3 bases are TGTGCCAGCAGCTTCACAGGGGGCTATAATTCACCCCTCCACTTT.

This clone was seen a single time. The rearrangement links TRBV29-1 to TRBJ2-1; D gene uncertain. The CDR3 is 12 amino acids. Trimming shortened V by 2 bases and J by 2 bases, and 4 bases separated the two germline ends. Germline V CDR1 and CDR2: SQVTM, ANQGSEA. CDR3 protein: CSVETAYNEQFF. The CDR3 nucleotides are TGCAGCGTTGAAACGGCCTACAATGAGCAGTTCTTC.

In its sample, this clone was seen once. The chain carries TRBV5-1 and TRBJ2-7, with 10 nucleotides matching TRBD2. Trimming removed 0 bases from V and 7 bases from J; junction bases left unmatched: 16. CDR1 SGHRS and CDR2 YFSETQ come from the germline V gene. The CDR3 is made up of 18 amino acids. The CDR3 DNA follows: TGCGCCAGCAGCTTGGACCCCCCCCCACTAGCGGGGTCTTATGAGCAGTACTTC. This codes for CASSLDPPPLAGSYEQYF.

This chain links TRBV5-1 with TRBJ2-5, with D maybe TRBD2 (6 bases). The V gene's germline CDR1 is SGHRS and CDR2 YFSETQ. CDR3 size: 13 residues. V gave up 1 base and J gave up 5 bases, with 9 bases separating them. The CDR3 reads CASSLWLAETQYF. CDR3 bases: TGCGCCAGCAGCTTGTGGCTAGCGGAGACCCAGTACTTC.

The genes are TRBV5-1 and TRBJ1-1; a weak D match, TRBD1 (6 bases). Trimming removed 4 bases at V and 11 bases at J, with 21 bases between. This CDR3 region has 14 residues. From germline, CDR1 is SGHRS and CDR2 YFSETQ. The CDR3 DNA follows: TGCGCCAGCAGCCTTGGAGCGGGGGGCAATTTTGCTTTCTTT. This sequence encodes CASSLGAGGNFAFF. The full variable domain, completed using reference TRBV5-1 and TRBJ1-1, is KAGVTQTPRYLIKTRGQQVTLSCSPISGHRSVSWYQQTPGQGLQFLFEYFSETQRNKGNFPGRFSGRQFSNSRSEMNVSTLELGDSALYLCASSLGAGGNFAFFGQGTRLTVV.